These 19 T cell receptor beta chains were all obtained from the same sample, sequenced in a study of cytomegalovirus exposure and HLA in healthy donors. Some clones are missing from TCRdb's copy, which holds only in-frame ones; the method was immunoSEQ multiplex PCR. The sample lists around 140,000 clones, 85% to 90% occurring once. The sample consisted of PBMCs. The receptors stem from a woman aged 18-29 years in good health and CMV-seronegative.

The chain employs TRBV20-1 and TRBJ1-1; D is uncertain. CDR1 and CDR2 (germline): DFQATT, SNEGSKA (reference sequence). V lost 7 bases and J lost 1, with 7 bases in between. This CDR3 has 11 residues. DNA of the CDR3: TGCAGTGAATCCGGGAACACTGAAGCTTTCTTT. Translation gives CSESGNTEAFF.

The V and J genes are TRBV7-3 and TRBJ1-1; 9 bases align to TRBD1. Per the germline V gene, CDR1 is SGHTA and CDR2 is FQGTGA. Trimming cost V 3 bases and J 4 bases; bases outside gene matches: 9. This CDR3 comprises 16 residues. CDR3 DNA: TGTGCCAGCAGCTTTTCACAGGGGGCGAGGAGCACTGAAGCTTTCTTT. It yields the protein CASSFSQGARSTEAFF. The full variable domain, rest sourced from reference TRBV7-3 and TRBJ1-1, is GAGVSQTPSNKVTEKGKYVELRCDPISGHTALYWYRQSLGQGPEFLIYFQGTGAADDSGLPNDRFFAVRPEGSVSTLKIQRTERGDSAVYLCASSFSQGARSTEAFFGQGTRLTVV.

The V call is TRBV4-1, the J call TRBJ1-5; D unclear. V was pared by 1 base and J by 6 bases, with 10 bases between. Germline CDR1 MGHRA, CDR2 YSYEKL. This CDR3 comprises 14 residues. For the CDR3, the DNA is TGCGCCAGCAGCCAAGTGATCGGGGTTCAGCCCCAGCATTTT. This sequence encodes CASSQVIGVQPQHF.

V and J are TRBV27 and TRBJ2-1; 9 positions match TRBD1. Germline V gives CDR1 MNHEY, CDR2 SMNVEV (reference sequence). Trimming took 7 bases from V and 10 from J; bases not matched to a gene: 5. The CDR3 covers 12 residues. CDR3 loop: CASKQGAGEQFF. The CDR3 DNA follows: TGTGCCAGCAAACAGGGGGCGGGGGAGCAGTTCTTC.

The chain joins TRBV7-2 to TRBJ2-1; D unresolved. Per germline, CDR1 SGHTA and CDR2 FQGNSA. V dropped 0 bases and J dropped 0 bases, with 6 bases sitting between them. This CDR3 contains 15 residues. CDR3 in amino acids: CASSLAPLSYNEQFF. The DNA of the CDR3 is TGTGCCAGCAGCTTAGCTCCACTCTCCTACAATGAGCAGTTCTTC.

J is TRBJ2-1 and V is TRBV27; TRBD2 agrees at 12 bases. From germline, CDR1 is MNHEY and CDR2 SMNVEV (reference sequence). The CDR3 contains 18 residues. Losses at the gene ends were 6 bases for V and 8 bases for J; bases not matched to a gene: 17. Here the CDR3 reads CASRNTTIGLAGYYEQFF. The DNA for the CDR3 is TGTGCCAGCAGGAATACAACTATAGGACTAGCGGGGTACTATGAGCAGTTCTTC.

This chain uses TRBV27 with TRBJ2-3; tentative D call: TRBD1 (6 bases). Germline CDR1 MNHEY, CDR2 SMNVEV (reference sequence). This CDR3 comprises 15 residues. V was cut by 5 bases and J by 2 bases, with 14 bases left in between. CDR3 DNA sequence: TGTGCCAGCAGTAGACGGGCAGGGGTCACAGATACGCAGTATTTT. It is translated as CASSRRAGVTDTQYF.

This clone occurred once. The gene calls are TRBV18 and TRBJ1-4, with no clear D. Germline CDR1 is KGHSH and CDR2 is LQKENI. The germline V and J ends were trimmed by 1 base and 6 bases, with 9 bases remaining between them. CDR3 length: 14 amino acids. Here the CDR3 reads CASSPRPGDEKLFF. CDR3 coding DNA: TGTGCCAGCTCACCACGGCCCGGGGATGAAAAACTGTTTTTT.

This clone was observed once. The chain is built from TRBV2 and TRBJ2-5; possible D gene TRBD1, 6 bases. The V and J ends lost 7 bases and 1 base respectively, with 10 bases between them. This CDR3 is 13 amino acids long. The germline CDR1 and CDR2 sequences are SNHLY and FYNNEI. CDR3 in amino acids: CASTRTAQETQYF. The DNA of the CDR3 is TGTGCCAGCACCCGGACAGCCCAAGAGACCCAGTACTTC.

This clone was counted a single time. The chain combines TRBV10-3 with TRBJ1-1; 7 bases fit TRBD1. The V segment lost 8 bases and the J segment 1 base; nucleotides outside the gene matches: 7. Germline CDR1 and CDR2: ENHRY and SYGVKD. The CDR3 totals 14 residues. The CDR3 DNA sequence: TGTGCCATCGGGAGAACAGGGGCGAACACTGAAGCTTTCTTT. Amino acids: CAIGRTGANTEAFF.

The V gene is TRBV6-4, the J gene TRBJ1-2; D is perhaps TRBD1 (6 bases). Trimming removed 5 bases at V and 0 bases at J, with 19 bases between. The CDR3 is 17 amino acids. Germline assignment: CDR1 MRHNA and CDR2 SNTAGT. The CDR3 spells CASSRRPGHPTNYGYTF. The DNA for the CDR3 is TGTGCCAGCAGTCGCCGTCCGGGACACCCAACTAACTATGGCTACACCTTC.

The V call is TRBV5-8, the J call TRBJ2-1; 7 positions agree with TRBD2. The CDR3 spans 14 residues. V lost 3 bases and J lost 3; bases outside the gene matches: 3. Germline values: CDR1 SGHTS, CDR2 YDEGEE. In DNA, the CDR3 is TGTGCCAGCAGCTATGGGGGGGACTACAATGAGCAGTTCTTC. Protein sequence: CASSYGGDYNEQFF.

The gene calls are TRBV25-1 and TRBJ1-5; a weak D match, TRBD1 (5 bases). The CDR3 consists of 16 residues. V lost 5 bases to trimming and J lost 5 bases, with 19 bases between them. The germline CDR1 and CDR2 sequences are MGHDK and SYGVNS. CDR3 coding DNA: TGTGCCAGCAGTTCAGGGTCCTCGGCGGGGGATCAGCCCCAGCATTTT. This encodes CASSSGSSAGDQPQHF.

J is TRBJ2-3 and V is TRBV5-1; 12 bases align to TRBD2. Per the germline V gene, CDR1 is SGHRS and CDR2 is YFSETQ. This CDR3 has 17 amino acids. The ends lost 7 bases at V and 0 bases at J; junction bases unmatched: 9. The CDR3 protein is CASRYRLAGASTDTQYF. The CDR3 DNA is TGCGCCAGCCGGTACCGACTAGCGGGGGCTAGCACAGATACGCAGTATTTT.

This clone appeared a single time. The CDR3 region has the DNA TGTGCCAGCAGTTACTGGGGGCCCAATCAGCCCCAGCATTTT. This encodes CASSYWGPNQPQHF. This rearrangement joins TRBV6-5 to TRBJ1-5; possible D gene TRBD1, 6 bases. The CDR3 covers 14 residues. V lost 1 base, J lost 3 bases, and 7 bases lay in between. CDR1 is MNHEY and CDR2 is SVGAGI in the germline V gene.

The V and J genes are TRBV2 and TRBJ1-3, with 7 nucleotides matching TRBD1. Germline V gene sequence: CDR1 SNHLY, CDR2 FYNNEI. The CDR3 contains 14 residues. Trimming took 11 bases from V and 0 from J; bases not matched to a gene: 7. CDR3 protein: CAGKQGHSGNTIYF. The CDR3 DNA is TGTGCCGGAAAACAGGGGCACTCTGGAAACACCATATATTTT.

This chain links TRBV29-1 with TRBJ2-3; unclear D gene. V lost 8 bases, J lost 2 bases, and 17 bases lay in between. There are 14 residues in the CDR3. CDR1 SQVTM and CDR2 ANQGSEA come from the germline V gene. The CDR3 is CSTRNSRLTDTQYF. In DNA form, the CDR3 reads TGCAGCACCCGGAATTCCAGACTCACAGATACGCAGTATTTT.

The V and J genes are TRBV6-5 and TRBJ1-4; tentatively, D is TRBD1 (5 bases). V was clipped by 6 bases and J by 8 bases, with 16 bases between them. The CDR3 is 14 amino acids. CDR1 and CDR2 (germline): MNHEY, SVGAGI. For the CDR3, the DNA is TGTGCCAGCAGGCCTGCGGGGACTAGCGAAAAACTGTTTTTT. It codes for CASRPAGTSEKLFF.

This clone was picked up one time. The V gene is TRBV27, the J gene TRBJ2-3; D not resolved. Germline values: CDR1 MNHEY, CDR2 SMNVEV (reference sequence). This CDR3 contains 13 residues. V was shortened by 5 bases and J by 0 bases, with 6 bases between the two germline ends. The CDR3 sequence: CASSPYSTDTQYF. Written as DNA, the CDR3 is TGTGCCAGCAGTCCGTATAGCACAGATACGCAGTATTTT.